These 28 T cell receptor beta chains came from one sample sequenced in a study of cytomegalovirus exposure and HLA in healthy donors. The PCR contained 60 Vbeta and 13 Jbeta primers. The protocol was immunoSEQ multiplex PCR, while the TCRdb copy is restricted to in-frame clones and leaves out a portion. The sample carries 150,000 to 200,000 clones, about 78% recorded once. Sequenced input: PBMCs. These receptors all stem from a man aged 35-49 years in good health and CMV-seronegative.

The chain carries TRBV29-1 and TRBJ2-3, with D maybe TRBD1 (6 bases). Germline V CDR1 and CDR2: SQVTM, ANQGSEA. The CDR3 runs to 17 residues. The V end lost 3 bases, the J end lost 6 bases, and 25 bases lay between the germline ends. CDR3 loop: CSVEGPFQGSLEDTQYF. In DNA form, the CDR3 reads TGCAGCGTTGAGGGACCTTTCCAGGGGTCCCTAGAGGATACGCAGTATTTT.

CDR3 nucleotides: TGTGCCAGTAGTGACAGCTACGAGCAGTACTTC. It codes for CASSDSYEQYF. The chain has TRBV19 and TRBJ2-7; TRBD1 might be the D (5 bases). The CDR3 is 11 residues long. V shed 5 bases and J shed 3 bases, with 5 bases lying between them. Germline CDR1 reads LNHDA; CDR2 reads SQIVND (reference sequence).

The chain combines TRBV10-1 with TRBJ2-1; possibly TRBD1 for D (6 bases). Trimming stripped 1 base from V and 6 bases from J, with 10 bases between. Per the germline V gene, CDR1 is WNHNN and CDR2 is SYGVQD (reference sequence). The CDR3 is 14 residues long. CDR3 sequence: CASSEYRVGNEQFF. CDR3 nucleotide sequence: TGCGCCAGCAGTGAGTACAGGGTGGGCAATGAGCAGTTCTTC.

The chain recombines TRBV19 with TRBJ2-7, with D possibly TRBD2 on 7 matching bases. CDR1 is LNHDA, CDR2 SQIVND, per germline (reference sequence). The CDR3 consists of 14 residues. Trimming took off 6 bases at V and 7 bases at J, with 19 bases between the two ends. CDR3 amino acids: CASSHDRRGSEQYF. The CDR3 DNA reads TGTGCCAGTAGCCATGACAGGCGGGGGAGTGAGCAGTACTTC.

A note on this clone: Other DNA sequences in the sample encode the same CDR3. CDR3 amino acids: CASSYSTRGGNSPLHF. As DNA, the CDR3 is TGTGCCAGCAGTTACTCGACCAGGGGAGGGAATTCACCCCTCCACTTT. The J gene is TRBJ1-6, the V gene TRBV6-5, with D perhaps TRBD1 (6 bases). This CDR3 contains 16 residues. Deletions cut 0 bases from V and 7 bases from J, with 13 bases between. Looked up from germline, CDR1 is MNHEY and CDR2 is SVGAGI.

The chain employs TRBV9 and TRBJ2-7, with 10 bases fitting TRBD1. CDR1 is SGDLS, CDR2 YYNGEE, per germline. With V trimmed by 3 bases and J by 4 bases, 7 bases remained unmatched. This CDR3 contains 15 residues. DNA of the CDR3: TGTGCCAGCAGCGGCTCGGACAGGGGGAAGTACGAGCAGTACTTC. Translation gives CASSGSDRGKYEQYF.

The rearrangement links TRBV5-1 to TRBJ1-1; 7 bases fit TRBD1. J gave up 8 bases and V 0 bases, and 10 bases lay outside the gene matches. Germline lookup yields CDR1 SGHRS and CDR2 YFSETQ. CDR3 length: 15 amino acids. Written as DNA, the CDR3 is TGCGCCAGCAGCTTGGGGGACAGAGAACACTTGGAAGCTTTCTTT. This translates into CASSLGDREHLEAFF.

The chain carries TRBV6-4 and TRBJ2-3; tentatively, D is TRBD2 (7 bases). V was clipped by 0 bases and J by 3 bases, with 16 bases between them. CDR1 and CDR2 from the germline V gene are MRHNA and SNTAGT. CDR3 size: 17 residues. This CDR3 is CASSDSKGGGGTDTQYF. CDR3 bases: TGTGCCAGCAGTGACTCGAAGGGCGGGGGCGGAACAGATACGCAGTATTTT.

J is TRBJ1-2 and V is TRBV2; 9 bases agree with TRBD1. V shed 9 bases, J shed 5 bases, and the junction held 7 bases outside the gene matches. The CDR3 totals 13 residues. CDR1 is SNHLY, CDR2 FYNNEI, per germline. Here the CDR3 DNA reads TGTGCCAGTATGGGACAGGGAAAATATGGCTACACCTTC. Protein sequence: CASMGQGKYGYTF.

This clone was seen once. The same CDR3 arises from other DNA sequences in this sample as well. V gene TRBV9 combines with J gene TRBJ2-7, with 10 nucleotides matching TRBD1. The germline CDR1 and CDR2 sequences are SGDLS and YYNGEE. The trim removed 2 bases at V and 6 bases at J, leaving 8 bases unmatched. This CDR3 comprises 15 residues. In nucleotides, the CDR3 is TGTGCCAGCAGCGTCGGGGCCGGGACAGGGGTCGAGCAGTACTTC. Translation: CASSVGAGTGVEQYF.

The chain joins TRBV19 to TRBJ2-1, with 9 bases aligning to TRBD2. With 5 bases clipped from V and 0 bases from J, the junction kept 5 bases outside the gene matches. This CDR3 is built from 16 residues. The V gene's germline CDR1 is LNHDA and CDR2 SQIVND (reference sequence). The CDR3 DNA reads TGTGCCAGTAGTTCCCTTAGCGGGAGCTCCTACAATGAGCAGTTCTTC. It translates to CASSSLSGSSYNEQFF.

The genes are TRBV5-1 and TRBJ2-2; D possibly corresponds to TRBD1 (6 bases). Trimming removed 1 base at V and 6 bases at J, with 7 bases between. This CDR3 has 13 residues. Germline V gene data show CDR1 as SGHRS and CDR2 as YFSETQ. The CDR3 region is CASSLTGSGELFF. DNA for the CDR3: TGCGCCAGCAGCTTGACAGGGTCCGGGGAGCTGTTTTTT. Supplemented by reference TRBV5-1 and TRBJ2-2, the full variable domain reads KAGVTQTPRYLIKTRGQQVTLSCSPISGHRSVSWYQQTPGQGLQFLFEYFSETQRNKGNFPGRFSGRQFSNSRSEMNVSTLELGDSALYLCASSLTGSGELFFGEGSRLTVL.

The chain couples TRBV9 to TRBJ1-3; D not resolved. Germline V gives CDR1 SGDLS, CDR2 YYNGEE. This CDR3 is 14 amino acids long. V gave up 4 bases and J gave up 3 bases, with 11 bases separating them. CDR3 amino acids: CASSPRENGNTIYF. In nucleotides, the CDR3 is TGTGCCAGCAGCCCACGGGAGAATGGAAACACCATATATTTT.

The chain uses TRBV5-4 and TRBJ2-7; 12 bases line up with TRBD1. With V trimmed by 4 bases and J by 6 bases, 11 bases remained unmatched. Germline V gene sequence: CDR1 SGHNT, CDR2 YYREEE (reference sequence). This CDR3 spans 16 amino acids. The CDR3: CASSPRRDRGRGEQYF. DNA of the CDR3: TGTGCCAGCAGCCCGAGGCGGGACAGGGGGCGCGGCGAGCAGTACTTC.

Worth noting for this clone: Its ends do not fully match the called genes, so a read error is possible. The chain is built from TRBV13 and TRBJ1-3; tentatively, D is TRBD1 (6 bases). The CDR3 runs to 13 residues. CDR1 is PRHDT and CDR2 is FYEKMQ in the germline V gene (reference sequence). In nucleotides, the CDR3 is TGTGCCAGCAGCCTAGGACAGGGAAACACCATATATTTT. It encodes CASSLGQGNTIYF.

The chain combines TRBV6-5 with TRBJ1-3; no reliable D call. This CDR3 spans 14 amino acids. V lost 6 bases and J 0 bases, leaving 9 bases between the germline ends. Germline CDR1 reads MNHEY; CDR2 reads SVGAGI. Here the CDR3 reads CASRLQDSGNTIYF. The CDR3 nucleotides read TGTGCCAGCAGACTTCAGGACTCTGGAAACACCATATATTTT.

This clone came up a few times. The junction and the germline gene differ at one end; a read error may be behind it. This chain uses TRBV5-1 with TRBJ1-1; no reliable D call. Germline CDR1 and CDR2: SGHRS and YFSETQ. The CDR3 has 13 residues. The CDR3 DNA reads as TGCGCCAGCAGCTTGGATCCGAACTCTGAAGCTTTCTTT. It translates to CASSLDPNSEAFF.

This clone was detected only a few times. V and J are TRBV10-3 and TRBJ1-2, with 7 bases lining up with TRBD1. The CDR3 runs 15 residues. CDR1 is ENHRY and CDR2 is SYGVKD in the germline V gene. The junction had 13 bases not matched to a gene; V was cut back by 3 bases and J by 9 bases. CDR3 protein: CAISDPEGTVRRYTF. In DNA form, the CDR3 reads TGTGCCATCAGTGATCCGGAAGGGACAGTAAGGCGCTACACCTTC.

The V call is TRBV5-1, the J call TRBJ2-6; the D gene is possibly TRBD2 (6 bases). CDR3 length: 15 residues. Germline V gene sequence: CDR1 SGHRS, CDR2 YFSETQ. V was pared by 5 bases and J by 3 bases, with 12 bases between. The CDR3 loop reads CASSREDDGANVLTF. The CDR3 DNA follows: TGCGCCAGCAGTAGGGAGGACGATGGGGCCAACGTCCTGACTTTC.

The V gene is TRBV25-1, the J gene TRBJ2-5; 7 positions agree with TRBD2. Germline V gives CDR1 MGHDK, CDR2 SYGVNS. CDR3 length equals 16 residues. The V segment lost 4 bases and the J segment 2 bases; nucleotides outside the gene matches: 10. CDR3 bases: TGTGCCAGCAGTGCTGCAGGTGCCGGGAGGCAAGAGACCCAGTACTTC. It encodes CASSAAGAGRQETQYF.

The gene calls are TRBV29-1 and TRBJ2-7, with D unresolved. The CDR3 extends over 12 amino acids. V was trimmed by 5 bases and J by 3 bases, leaving 11 bases between them. Looked up from germline, CDR1 is SQVTM and CDR2 is ANQGSEA. CDR3 amino acids: CSVFGEHYEQYF. As DNA, the CDR3 is TGCAGCGTTTTCGGAGAACACTACGAGCAGTACTTC.

The chain has TRBV9 and TRBJ2-2; TRBD1 matches at 8 bases. After removal of 0 bases from V and 6 bases from J, the junction contained 7 bases not matched to a gene. Germline CDR1 reads SGDLS; CDR2 reads YYNGEE. This CDR3 spans 16 amino acids. CDR3 loop: CASSVADYRGAGELFF. The CDR3 bases are TGTGCCAGCAGCGTAGCCGACTACAGGGGGGCCGGGGAGCTGTTTTTT.

V gene TRBV18 combines with J gene TRBJ2-7; 13 nucleotides agree with TRBD2. Germline V gene data show CDR1 as KGHSH and CDR2 as LQKENI. V dropped 4 bases and J dropped 4; count of bases not matched to a gene: 7. The CDR3 is made up of 16 amino acids. CDR3 nucleotides: TGTGCCAGCTCACTACAGACTAGCGGGGGGAGGTACGAGCAGTACTTC. Amino acids: CASSLQTSGGRYEQYF. Using reference TRBV18 and TRBJ2-7 for the parts outside the CDR3, the full variable domain is NAGVMQNPRHLVRRRGQEARLRCSPMKGHSHVYWYRQLPEEGLKFMVYLQKENIIDESGMPKERFSAEFPKEGPSILRIQQVVRGDSAAYFCASSLQTSGGRYEQYFGPGTRLTVT.

This clone was counted only a few times. The chain couples TRBV7-2 to TRBJ2-3, with D possibly matching TRBD2 (5 bases). Germline CDR1 SGHTA, CDR2 FQGNSA. Trimming removed 6 bases at V and 1 base at J, with 8 bases between. This CDR3 has 13 residues. CDR3 sequence (DNA): TGTGCCAGCAGGGGGAGCGGCACAGATACGCAGTATTTT. This gives the protein CASRGSGTDTQYF. Drawing the rest from reference TRBV7-2 and TRBJ2-3, the complete variable domain is GAGVSQSPSNKVTEKGKDVELRCDPISGHTALYWYRQSLGQGLEFLIYFQGNSAPDKSGLPSDRFSAERTGGSVSTLTIQRTQQEDSAVYLCASRGSGTDTQYFGPGTRLTVL.

The chain is built from TRBV30 and TRBJ2-2; D possibly corresponds to TRBD2 (5 bases). CDR3 size: 14 residues. The germline gives CDR1 GTSNPN, CDR2 SVGIG (reference sequence). V lost 0 bases and J 6 bases, leaving 11 bases between the germline ends. The chain's CDR3 is CAWSVGQRAGELFF. In DNA form, the CDR3 reads TGTGCCTGGAGTGTAGGCCAGAGGGCCGGGGAGCTGTTTTTT.

CDR3 sequence: CASSPRTGRDTEAFF. CDR3 nucleotide sequence: TGTGCCAGTAGTCCAAGGACAGGGAGGGACACTGAAGCTTTCTTT. This rearrangement joins TRBV19 to TRBJ1-1; 8 bases match TRBD1. V lost 5 bases and J lost 3; bases outside the gene matches: 8. The CDR3 loop spans 15 amino acids. Germline V gene data show CDR1 as LNHDA and CDR2 as SQIVND (reference sequence). Full variable domain (rest looked up from reference TRBV19 and TRBJ1-1): DGGITQSPKYLFRKEGQNVTLSCEQNLNHDAMYWYRQDPGQGLRLIYYSQIVNDFQKGDIAEGYSVSREKKESFPLTVTSAQKNPTAFYLCASSPRTGRDTEAFFGQGTRLTVV.

For this clone: An end of the junction differs from the germline gene, which may be a read error. The same CDR3 arises from other DNA sequences in this sample as well. This chain uses TRBV5-4 with TRBJ2-5; 7 bases match TRBD1. The CDR3 length is 14 residues. The germline V gene has CDR1 SGHNT and CDR2 YYREEE (reference sequence). Here the CDR3 DNA reads TGTGCCAGCAGCTTGGAAGACAGGGCCCAGACTCAGTACTTC. As protein: CASSLEDRAQTQYF.

The gene calls are TRBV9 and TRBJ1-6; no clear D. The length of the CDR3 is 16 residues. Germline assignment: CDR1 SGDLS and CDR2 YYNGEE. The V and J ends lost 0 bases and 8 bases respectively, with 15 bases between them. This CDR3 reads CASSVATTRHDSPLHF. The CDR3, as DNA: TGTGCCAGCAGCGTAGCTACGACGCGGCATGATTCACCCCTCCACTTT.